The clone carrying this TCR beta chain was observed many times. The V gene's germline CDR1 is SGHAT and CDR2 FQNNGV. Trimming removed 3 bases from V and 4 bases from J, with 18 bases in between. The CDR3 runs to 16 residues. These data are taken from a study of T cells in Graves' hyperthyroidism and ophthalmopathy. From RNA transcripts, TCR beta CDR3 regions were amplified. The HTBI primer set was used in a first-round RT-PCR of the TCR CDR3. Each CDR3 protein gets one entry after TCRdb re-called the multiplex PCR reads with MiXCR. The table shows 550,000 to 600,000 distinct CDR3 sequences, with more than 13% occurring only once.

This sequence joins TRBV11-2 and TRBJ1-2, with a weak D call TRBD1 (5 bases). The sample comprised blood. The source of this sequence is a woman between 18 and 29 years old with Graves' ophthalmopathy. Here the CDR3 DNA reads TGTGCCAGCAGCTTGGTCCGATACCAGGGTGGCTATGGCTACACCTTC. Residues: CASSLVRYQGGYGYTF.